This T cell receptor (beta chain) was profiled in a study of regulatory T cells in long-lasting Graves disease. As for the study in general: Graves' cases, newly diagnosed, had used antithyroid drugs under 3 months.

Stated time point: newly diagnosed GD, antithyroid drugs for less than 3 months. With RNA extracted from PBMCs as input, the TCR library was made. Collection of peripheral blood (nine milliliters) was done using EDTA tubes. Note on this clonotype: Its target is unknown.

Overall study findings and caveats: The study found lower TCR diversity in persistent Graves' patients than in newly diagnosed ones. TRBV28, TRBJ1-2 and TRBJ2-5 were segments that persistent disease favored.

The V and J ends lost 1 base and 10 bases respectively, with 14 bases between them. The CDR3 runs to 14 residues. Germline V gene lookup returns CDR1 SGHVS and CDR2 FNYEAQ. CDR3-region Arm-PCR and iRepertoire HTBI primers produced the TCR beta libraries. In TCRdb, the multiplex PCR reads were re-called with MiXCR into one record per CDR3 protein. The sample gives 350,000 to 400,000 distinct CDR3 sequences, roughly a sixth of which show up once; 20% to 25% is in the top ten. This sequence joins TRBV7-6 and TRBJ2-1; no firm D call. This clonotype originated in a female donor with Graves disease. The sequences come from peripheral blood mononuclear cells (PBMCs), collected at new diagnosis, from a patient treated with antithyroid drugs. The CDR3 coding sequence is TGTGCCAGCAGCTTAGGGGGATTGGGCTTGGAGCAGTTCTTC. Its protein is CASSLGGLGLEQFF.